This TCR beta chain was identified during a study of radiotherapy plus CTLA-4 blockade in lung cancer. The V gene lost 7 bases and the J gene lost 7 bases, with 17 bases spanning the gap. The germline V gene encodes CDR1 SGHVS and CDR2 FQNEAQ. The length of the CDR3 is 13 residues. The method was immunoSEQ multiplex PCR; TCRdb's version includes in-frame clones alone and lacks a portion of them. The sample lists 90,000 or so clones; about four fifths were seen once. This clone showed up just once. Its specificity is unknown. Regarding the study as a whole: In blood, early T cell clone dynamics reportedly predicted response best, together with interferon-beta.

The input for sequencing was peripheral blood, taken from a patient treated with radiotherapy plus ipilimumab. This chain connects TRBV7-8 to TRBJ2-7; maybe TRBD2 (7 bases). The TCR sequence derives from a human donor with non-small cell lung cancer who had stable disease on radiotherapy plus ipilimumab. The CDR3 loop reads CASNLRGAIEQYF. The CDR3 DNA sequence: TGTGCCAGCAACCTACGGGGGGCAATTGAGCAGTACTTC.